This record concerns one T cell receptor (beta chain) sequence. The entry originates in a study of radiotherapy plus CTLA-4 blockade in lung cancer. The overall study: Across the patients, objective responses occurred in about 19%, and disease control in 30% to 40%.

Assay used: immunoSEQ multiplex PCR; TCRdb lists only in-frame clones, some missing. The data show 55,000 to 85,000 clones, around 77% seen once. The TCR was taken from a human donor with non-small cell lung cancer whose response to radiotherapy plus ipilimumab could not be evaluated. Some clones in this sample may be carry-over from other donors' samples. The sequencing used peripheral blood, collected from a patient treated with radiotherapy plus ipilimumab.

The CDR3 nucleotides read TGTGCCAGCTGGTACAGGGGACAGAACACTGAAGCTTTCTTT. Residues: CASWYRGQNTEAFF. The rearrangement uses TRBV6-5 and TRBJ1-1; 7 nucleotides match TRBD1. V was pared by 8 bases and J by 1 base, with 7 bases of the junction left unmatched. The CDR3 runs 14 residues. CDR1 is MNHEY and CDR2 is SVGAGI in the germline V gene.